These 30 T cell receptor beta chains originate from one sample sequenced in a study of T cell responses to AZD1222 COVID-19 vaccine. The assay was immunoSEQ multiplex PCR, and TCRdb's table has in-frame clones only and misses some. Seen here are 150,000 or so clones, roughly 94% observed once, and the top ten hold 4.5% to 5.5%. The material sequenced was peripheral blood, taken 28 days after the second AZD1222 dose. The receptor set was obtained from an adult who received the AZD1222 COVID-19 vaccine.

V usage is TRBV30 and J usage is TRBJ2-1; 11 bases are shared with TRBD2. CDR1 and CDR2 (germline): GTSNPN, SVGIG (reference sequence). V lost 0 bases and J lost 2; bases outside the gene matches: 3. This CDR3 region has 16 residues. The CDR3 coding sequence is TGTGCCTGGAGTGTAGGACTAGCGGGTGCCTACAATGAGCAGTTCTTC. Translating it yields CAWSVGLAGAYNEQFF.

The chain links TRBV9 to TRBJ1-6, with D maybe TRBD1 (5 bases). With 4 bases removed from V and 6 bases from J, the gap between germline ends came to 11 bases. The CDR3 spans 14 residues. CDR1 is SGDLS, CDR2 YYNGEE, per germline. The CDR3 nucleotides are TGTGCCAGCAGCCTGGGACTGAGTAATTCACCCCTCCACTTT. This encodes CASSLGLSNSPLHF.

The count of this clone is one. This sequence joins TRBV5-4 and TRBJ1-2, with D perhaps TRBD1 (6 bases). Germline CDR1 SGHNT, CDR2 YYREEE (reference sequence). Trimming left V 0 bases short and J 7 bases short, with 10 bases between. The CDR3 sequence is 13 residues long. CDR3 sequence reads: CASSLVGGGGYTF. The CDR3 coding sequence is TGTGCCAGCAGCTTGGTAGGGGGGGGTGGCTACACCTTC.

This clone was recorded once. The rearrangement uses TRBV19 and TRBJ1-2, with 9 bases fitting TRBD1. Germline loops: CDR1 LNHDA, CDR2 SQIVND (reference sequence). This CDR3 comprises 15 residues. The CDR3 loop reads CAPKRGTGKRDGYTF. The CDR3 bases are TGTGCGCCGAAGCGGGGGACAGGGAAGAGGGATGGCTACACCTTC.

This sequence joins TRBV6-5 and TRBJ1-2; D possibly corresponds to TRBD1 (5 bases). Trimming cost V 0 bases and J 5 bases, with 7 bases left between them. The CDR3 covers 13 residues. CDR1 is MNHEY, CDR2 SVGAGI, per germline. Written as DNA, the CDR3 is TGTGCCAGCAGTTACTCGGGACGGTATGGCTACACCTTC. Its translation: CASSYSGRYGYTF.

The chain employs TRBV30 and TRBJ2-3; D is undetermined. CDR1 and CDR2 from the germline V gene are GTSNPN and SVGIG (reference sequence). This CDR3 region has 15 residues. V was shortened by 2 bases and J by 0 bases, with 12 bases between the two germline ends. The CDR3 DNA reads TGTGCCTGGAGTCGGTTAGGCGGAAGCACAGATACGCAGTATTTT. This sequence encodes CAWSRLGGSTDTQYF.

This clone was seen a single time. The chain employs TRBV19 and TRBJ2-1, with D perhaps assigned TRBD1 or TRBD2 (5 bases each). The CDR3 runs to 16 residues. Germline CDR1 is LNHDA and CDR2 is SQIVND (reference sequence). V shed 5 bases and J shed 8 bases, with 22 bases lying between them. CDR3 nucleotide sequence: TGTGCCAGTAGTCTTCCACCCGGGGCTCAGGGTGATGAGCAGTTCTTC. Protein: CASSLPPGAQGDEQFF.

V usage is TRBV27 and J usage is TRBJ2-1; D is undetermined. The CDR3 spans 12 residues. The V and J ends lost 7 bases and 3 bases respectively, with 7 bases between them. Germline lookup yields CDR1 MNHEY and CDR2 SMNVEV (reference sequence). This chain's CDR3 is CASMAFYNEQFF. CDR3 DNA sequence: TGTGCCAGCATGGCGTTCTACAATGAGCAGTTCTTC.

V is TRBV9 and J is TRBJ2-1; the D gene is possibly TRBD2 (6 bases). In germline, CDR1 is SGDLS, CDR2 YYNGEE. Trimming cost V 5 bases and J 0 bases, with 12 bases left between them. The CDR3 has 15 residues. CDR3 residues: CASSRAGDSYNEQFF. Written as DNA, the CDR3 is TGTGCCAGCAGTCGAGCGGGCGACTCCTACAATGAGCAGTTCTTC.

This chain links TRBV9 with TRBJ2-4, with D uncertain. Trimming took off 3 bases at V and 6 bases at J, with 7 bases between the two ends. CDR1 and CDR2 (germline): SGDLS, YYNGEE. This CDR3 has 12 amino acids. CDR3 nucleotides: TGTGCCAGCAGCGAGGGTGGAAACATTCAGTACTTC. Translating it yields CASSEGGNIQYF. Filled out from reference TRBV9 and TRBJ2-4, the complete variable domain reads DSGVTQTPKHLITATGQRVTLRCSPRSGDLSVYWYQQSLDQGLQFLIQYYNGEERAKGNILERFSAQQFPDLHSELNLSSLELGDSALYFCASSEGGNIQYFGAGTRLSVL.

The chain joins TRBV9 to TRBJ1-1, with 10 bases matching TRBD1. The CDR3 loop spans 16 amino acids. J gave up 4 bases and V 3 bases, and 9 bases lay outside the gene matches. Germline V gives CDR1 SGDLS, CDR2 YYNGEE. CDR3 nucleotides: TGTGCCAGCAGCGCGGGACAGGGGATGAAACGCACTGAAGCTTTCTTT. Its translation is CASSAGQGMKRTEAFF.

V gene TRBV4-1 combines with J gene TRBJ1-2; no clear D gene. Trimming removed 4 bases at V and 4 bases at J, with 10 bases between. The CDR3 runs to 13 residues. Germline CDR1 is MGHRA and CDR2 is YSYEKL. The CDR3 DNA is TGCGCCAGCAGCCCCGAGCGTTCCTATGGCTACACCTTC. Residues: CASSPERSYGYTF.

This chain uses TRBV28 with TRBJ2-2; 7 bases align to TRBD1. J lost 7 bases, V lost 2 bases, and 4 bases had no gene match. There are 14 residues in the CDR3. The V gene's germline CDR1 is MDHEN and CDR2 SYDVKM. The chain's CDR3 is CASSLTGDGGELFF. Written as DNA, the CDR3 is TGTGCCAGCAGTTTAACAGGGGATGGCGGGGAGCTGTTTTTT.

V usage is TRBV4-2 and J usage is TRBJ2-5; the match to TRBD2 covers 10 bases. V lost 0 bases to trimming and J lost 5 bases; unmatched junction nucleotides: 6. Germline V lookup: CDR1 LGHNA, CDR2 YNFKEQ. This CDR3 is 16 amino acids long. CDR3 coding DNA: TGTGCCAGCAGCCAAGATCTGGGGACTAGCGCCGAGACCCAGTACTTC. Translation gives CASSQDLGTSAETQYF.

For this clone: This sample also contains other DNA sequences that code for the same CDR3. In DNA, the CDR3 is TGTGCCAGCAGTTACTCTGGCACAGGTCCGGGGACTGAAGCTTTCTTT. Its protein is CASSYSGTGPGTEAFF. The chain uses TRBV6-5 and TRBJ1-1; D might be TRBD1 (5 bases). The CDR3 totals 16 residues. Trimming left V 0 bases short and J 5 bases short, with 16 bases between. The germline V gene encodes CDR1 MNHEY and CDR2 SVGAGI.

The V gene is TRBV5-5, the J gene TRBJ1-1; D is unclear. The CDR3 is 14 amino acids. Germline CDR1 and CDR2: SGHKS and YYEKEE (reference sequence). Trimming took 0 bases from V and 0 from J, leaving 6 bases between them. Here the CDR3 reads CASSLDTMNTEAFF. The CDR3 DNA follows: TGTGCCAGCAGCTTGGATACTATGAACACTGAAGCTTTCTTT.

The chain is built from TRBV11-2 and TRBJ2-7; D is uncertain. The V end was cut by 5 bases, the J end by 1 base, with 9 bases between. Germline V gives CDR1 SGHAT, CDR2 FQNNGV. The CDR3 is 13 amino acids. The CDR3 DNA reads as TGTGCCAGCAGCCCCCGGGTGTCCTACGAGCAGTACTTC. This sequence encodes CASSPRVSYEQYF. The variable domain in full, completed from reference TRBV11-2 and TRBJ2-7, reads EAGVAQSPRYKIIEKRQSVAFWCNPISGHATLYWYQQILGQGPKLLIQFQNNGVVDDSQLPKDRFSAERLKGVDSTLKIQPAKLEDSAVYLCASSPRVSYEQYFGPGTRLTVT.

Here the CDR3 DNA reads TGTGCCAGTAGTCTATACTTACTCGGAAGTGGATCTGAAGCTTTCTTT. It specifies CASSLYLLGSGSEAFF. The rearrangement links TRBV19 to TRBJ1-1; D ambiguous. This CDR3 contains 16 residues. V was trimmed by 5 bases and J by 6 bases, leaving 22 bases between them. CDR1 LNHDA and CDR2 SQIVND come from the germline V gene (reference sequence).

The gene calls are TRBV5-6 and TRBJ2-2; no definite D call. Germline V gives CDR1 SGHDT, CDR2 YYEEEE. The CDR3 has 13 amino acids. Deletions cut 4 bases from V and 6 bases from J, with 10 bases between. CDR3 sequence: CASSLVGPGELFF. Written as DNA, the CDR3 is TGTGCCAGCAGCCTAGTAGGGCCCGGGGAGCTGTTTTTT.

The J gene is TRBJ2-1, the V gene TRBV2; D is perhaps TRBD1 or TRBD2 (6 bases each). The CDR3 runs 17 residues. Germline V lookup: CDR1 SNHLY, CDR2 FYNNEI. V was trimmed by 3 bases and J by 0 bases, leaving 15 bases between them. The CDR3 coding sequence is TGTGCCAGCAGTGAGCGCCCCGGGGGCCTCTCCTACAATGAGCAGTTCTTC. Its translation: CASSERPGGLSYNEQFF.

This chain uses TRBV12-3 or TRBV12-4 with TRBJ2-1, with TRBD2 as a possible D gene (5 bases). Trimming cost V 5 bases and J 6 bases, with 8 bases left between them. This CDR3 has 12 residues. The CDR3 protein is CASSRAGNEQFF. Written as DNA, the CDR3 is TGTGCCAGCAGTCGGGCGGGCAATGAGCAGTTCTTC.

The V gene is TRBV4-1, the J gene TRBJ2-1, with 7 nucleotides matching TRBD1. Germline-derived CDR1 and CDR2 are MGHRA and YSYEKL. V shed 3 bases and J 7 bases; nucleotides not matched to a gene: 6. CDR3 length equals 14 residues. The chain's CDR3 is CASSHLLRGNEQFF. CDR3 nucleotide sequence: TGCGCCAGCAGCCACCTGCTCAGGGGGAATGAGCAGTTCTTC.

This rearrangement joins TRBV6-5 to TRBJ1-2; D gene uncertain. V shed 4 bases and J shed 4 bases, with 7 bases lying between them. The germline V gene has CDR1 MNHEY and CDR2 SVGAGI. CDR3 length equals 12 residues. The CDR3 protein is CASSFPGYGYTF. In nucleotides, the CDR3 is TGTGCCAGCAGTTTTCCTGGCTATGGCTACACCTTC.

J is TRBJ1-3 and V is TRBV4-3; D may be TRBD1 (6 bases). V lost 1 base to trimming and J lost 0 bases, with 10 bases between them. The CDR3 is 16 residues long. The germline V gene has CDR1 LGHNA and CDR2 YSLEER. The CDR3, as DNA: TGCGCCAGCAGCCAAGCCCGGACAGACTCTGGAAACACCATATATTTT. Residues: CASSQARTDSGNTIYF.

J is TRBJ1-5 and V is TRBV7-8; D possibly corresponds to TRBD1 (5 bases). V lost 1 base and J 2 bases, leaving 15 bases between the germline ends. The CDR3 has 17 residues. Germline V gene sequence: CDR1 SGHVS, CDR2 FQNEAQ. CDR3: CASSLGPGRVGNQPQHF. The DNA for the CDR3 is TGTGCCAGCAGCTTAGGTCCCGGCAGGGTGGGCAATCAGCCCCAGCATTTT.

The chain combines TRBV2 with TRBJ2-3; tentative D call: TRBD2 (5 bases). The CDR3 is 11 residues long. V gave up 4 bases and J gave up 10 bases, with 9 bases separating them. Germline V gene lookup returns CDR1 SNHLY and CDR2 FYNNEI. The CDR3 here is CASSAAGAQYF. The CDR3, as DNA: TGTGCCAGCAGTGCGGCGGGCGCGCAGTATTTT.

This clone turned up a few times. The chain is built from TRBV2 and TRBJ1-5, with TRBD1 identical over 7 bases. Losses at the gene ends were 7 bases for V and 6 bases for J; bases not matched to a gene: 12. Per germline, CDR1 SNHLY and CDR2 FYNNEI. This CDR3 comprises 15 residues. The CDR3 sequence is CASKGTAGVGQPQHF. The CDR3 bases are TGTGCCAGCAAAGGGACAGCGGGGGTAGGTCAGCCCCAGCATTTT.

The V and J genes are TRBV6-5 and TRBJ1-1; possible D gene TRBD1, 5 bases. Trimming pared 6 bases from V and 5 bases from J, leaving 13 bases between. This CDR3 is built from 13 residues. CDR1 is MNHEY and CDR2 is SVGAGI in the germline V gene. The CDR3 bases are TGTGCCAGCAGGTGGGGGGAAGGAACTGAAGCTTTCTTT. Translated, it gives CASRWGEGTEAFF.

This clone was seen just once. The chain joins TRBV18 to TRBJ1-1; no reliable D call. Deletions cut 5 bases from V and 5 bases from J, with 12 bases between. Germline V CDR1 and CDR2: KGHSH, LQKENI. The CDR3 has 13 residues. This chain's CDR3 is CASSDEGGTEAFF. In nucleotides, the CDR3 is TGTGCCAGCTCAGACGAGGGTGGAACTGAAGCTTTCTTT.

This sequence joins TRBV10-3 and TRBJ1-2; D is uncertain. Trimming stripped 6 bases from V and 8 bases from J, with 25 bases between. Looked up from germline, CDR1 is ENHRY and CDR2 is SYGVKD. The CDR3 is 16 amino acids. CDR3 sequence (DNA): TGTGCCATCAGACAGAACGCGCGTTTGGCCCAAACGGGCTACACCTTC. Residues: CAIRQNARLAQTGYTF.